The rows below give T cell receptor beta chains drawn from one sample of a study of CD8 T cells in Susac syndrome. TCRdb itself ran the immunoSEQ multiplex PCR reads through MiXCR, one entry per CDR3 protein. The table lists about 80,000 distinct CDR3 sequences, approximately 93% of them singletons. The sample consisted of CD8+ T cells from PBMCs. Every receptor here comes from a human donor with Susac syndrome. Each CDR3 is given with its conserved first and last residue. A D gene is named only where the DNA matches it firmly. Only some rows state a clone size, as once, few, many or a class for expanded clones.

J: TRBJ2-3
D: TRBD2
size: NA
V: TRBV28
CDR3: CASRLGTSGRVDTQYF
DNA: TGTGCCAGCAGGCTCGGGACTAGCGGGAGAGTAGATACGCAGTATTTT

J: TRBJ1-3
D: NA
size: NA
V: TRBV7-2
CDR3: CASSHTGVTGNTIYF
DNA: TGTGCCAGCAGCCATACCGGGGTTACTGGAAACACCATATATTTT

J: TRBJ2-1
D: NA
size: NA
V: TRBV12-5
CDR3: CASGLATRDTSYNEQFF
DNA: TGTGCTAGTGGTTTGGCAACCCGGGACACCTCTTACAATGAGCAGTTCTTC

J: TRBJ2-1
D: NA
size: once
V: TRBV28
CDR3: CASSSKDWNEQFF
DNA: TGTGCCAGCAGTTCCAAGGACTGGAATGAGCAGTTCTTC

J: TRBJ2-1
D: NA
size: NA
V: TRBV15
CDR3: CATSRAGGQSHNEQFF
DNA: TGTGCCACCAGCAGAGCTGGAGGGCAAAGTCACAATGAGCAGTTCTTC

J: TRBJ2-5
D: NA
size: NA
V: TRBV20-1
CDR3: CSASELTDQETQYF
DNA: TGCAGTGCTAGTGAGTTGACTGACCAAGAGACCCAGTACTTC

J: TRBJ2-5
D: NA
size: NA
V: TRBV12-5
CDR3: CAHPFRGGAEETQYF
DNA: TGTGCCCATCCCTTCAGAGGCGGGGCTGAAGAGACCCAGTACTTC

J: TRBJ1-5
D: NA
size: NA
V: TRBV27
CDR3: CASSLRGGNQPQHF
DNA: TGTGCCAGCAGTTTAAGAGGGGGTAATCAGCCCCAGCATTTT

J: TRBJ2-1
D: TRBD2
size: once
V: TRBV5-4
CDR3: CASTPGLAGHNEQFF
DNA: TGTGCCAGCACCCCCGGGCTAGCGGGCCACAATGAGCAGTTCTTC

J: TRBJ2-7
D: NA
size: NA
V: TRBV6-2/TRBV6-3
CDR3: CASSYGGDTYEQYF
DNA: TGTGCCAGCAGTTACGGCGGGGATACCTACGAGCAGTACTTC

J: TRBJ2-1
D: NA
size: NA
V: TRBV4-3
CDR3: CASSHTDSPYNEQFF
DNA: TGCGCCAGCAGCCACACGGACAGTCCCTACAATGAGCAGTTCTTC

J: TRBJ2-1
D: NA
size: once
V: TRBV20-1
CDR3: CSARLNNEQFF
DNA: TGCAGTGCTAGGTTAAACAATGAGCAGTTCTTC

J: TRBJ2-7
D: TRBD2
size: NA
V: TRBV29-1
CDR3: CSVDGLADSSYEQYF
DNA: TGCAGCGTTGACGGACTAGCGGATAGCTCCTACGAGCAGTACTTC

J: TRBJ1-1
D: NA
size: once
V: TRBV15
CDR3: CATSRDGSMNTEAFF
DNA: TGTGCCACCAGCAGAGACGGCAGCATGAACACTGAAGCTTTCTTT

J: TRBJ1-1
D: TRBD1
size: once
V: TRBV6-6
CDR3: CASSGQGAIEAFF
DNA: TGTGCCAGCAGTGGACAGGGGGCGATTGAAGCTTTCTTT

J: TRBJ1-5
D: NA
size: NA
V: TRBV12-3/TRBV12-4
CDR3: CASSKQGPNQPQHF
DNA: TGTGCCAGCAGCAAACAGGGCCCTAATCAGCCCCAGCATTTT

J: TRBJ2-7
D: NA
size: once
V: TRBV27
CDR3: CASSSIRTVPSYEQYF
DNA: TGTGCCAGCAGTTCAATCAGGACAGTCCCTTCCTACGAGCAGTACTTC

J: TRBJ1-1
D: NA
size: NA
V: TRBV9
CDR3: CASSVSPAATEAFF
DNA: TGTGCCAGCAGCGTAAGTCCAGCCGCCACTGAAGCTTTCTTT

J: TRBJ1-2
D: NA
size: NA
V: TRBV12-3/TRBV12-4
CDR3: CASSLSFYGYTF
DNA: TGTGCCAGCAGTTTAAGCTTCTATGGCTACACCTTC

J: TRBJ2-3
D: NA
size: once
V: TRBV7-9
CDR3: CASSLAYTDTQYF
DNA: TGTGCCAGCAGCTTAGCCTACACAGATACGCAGTATTTT

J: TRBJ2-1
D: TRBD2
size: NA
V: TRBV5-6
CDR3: CASSFGLAGHNEQFF
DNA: TGTGCCAGCAGCTTCGGACTAGCGGGTCACAATGAGCAGTTCTTC

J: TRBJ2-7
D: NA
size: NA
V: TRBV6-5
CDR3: CASSYLGGVDYEQYF
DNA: TGTGCCAGCAGTTACTTGGGCGGGGTAGACTACGAGCAGTACTTC

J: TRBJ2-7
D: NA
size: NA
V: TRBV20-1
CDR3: CSAPPSEPTYEQYF
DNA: TGCAGTGCCCCCCCCAGCGAACCAACCTACGAGCAGTACTTC

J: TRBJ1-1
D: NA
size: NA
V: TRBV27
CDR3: CASSFSGRTEAFF
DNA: TGTGCCAGCAGTTTTTCGGGGAGAACTGAAGCTTTCTTT

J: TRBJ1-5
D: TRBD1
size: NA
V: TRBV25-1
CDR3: CASSESWGTGLSREPQHF
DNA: TGTGCCAGCAGTGAGAGCTGGGGGACAGGACTTAGCAGGGAGCCCCAACATTTT

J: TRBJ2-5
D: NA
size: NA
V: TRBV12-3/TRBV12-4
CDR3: CASSPPLQVQETQYF
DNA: TGTGCCAGCAGTCCACCCCTCCAGGTTCAAGAGACCCAGTACTTC

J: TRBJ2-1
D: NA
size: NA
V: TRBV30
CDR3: CAWSVLFGEQFF
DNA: TGTGCCTGGAGTGTACTATTCGGGGAGCAGTTCTTC

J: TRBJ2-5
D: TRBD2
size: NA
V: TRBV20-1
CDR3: CSATIAGGDEETQYF
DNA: TGCAGTGCCACTATAGCGGGAGGGGATGAAGAGACCCAGTACTTC

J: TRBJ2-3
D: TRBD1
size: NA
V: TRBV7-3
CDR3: CASSRTGGTDTQYF
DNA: TGTGCCAGCAGCAGGACAGGGGGCACAGATACGCAGTATTTT

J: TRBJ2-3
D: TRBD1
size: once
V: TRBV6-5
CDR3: CASSPGQGLADTQYF
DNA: TGTGCCAGCAGCCCGGGACAGGGTCTCGCAGATACGCAGTATTTT

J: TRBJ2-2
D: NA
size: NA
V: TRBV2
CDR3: CASDLGGGELFF
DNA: TGTGCCAGCGATTTAGGTGGCGGGGAGCTGTTTTTT

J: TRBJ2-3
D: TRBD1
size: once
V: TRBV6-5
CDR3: CASSLGTGVASDTQYF
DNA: TGTGCCAGCAGTTTGGGGACAGGGGTTGCATCAGATACGCAGTATTTT

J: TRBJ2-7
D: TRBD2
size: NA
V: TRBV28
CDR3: CASSPGVAGGPTYEQYF
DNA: TGTGCCAGCAGCCCCGGGGTAGCGGGAGGTCCTACCTACGAGCAGTACTTC

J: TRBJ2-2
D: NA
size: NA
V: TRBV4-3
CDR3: CASRTGKNTGELFF
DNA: TGCGCCAGCAGGACCGGGAAGAACACCGGGGAGCTGTTTTTT

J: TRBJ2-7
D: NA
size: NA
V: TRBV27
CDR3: CASSVSTVSYEQYF
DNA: TGTGCCAGCAGTGTTTCGACAGTCTCCTACGAGCAGTACTTC

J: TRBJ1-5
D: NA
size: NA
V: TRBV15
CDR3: CATSPSRSGSNQPQHF
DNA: TGTGCCACCAGTCCGTCGCGGTCGGGGAGCAATCAGCCCCAGCATTTT

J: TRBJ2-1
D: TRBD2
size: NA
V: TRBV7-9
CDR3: CASSSGLGSSYNEQFF
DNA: TGTGCCAGCAGCTCCGGACTAGGGAGCTCCTACAATGAGCAGTTCTTC

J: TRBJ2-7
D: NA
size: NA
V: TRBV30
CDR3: CAWSGGRGYEQYF
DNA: TGTGCCTGGAGTGGGGGAAGGGGCTACGAGCAGTACTTC

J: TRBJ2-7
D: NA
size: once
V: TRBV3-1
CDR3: CASSHDSTYEQYF
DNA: TGTGCCAGCAGCCACGATTCGACCTACGAGCAGTACTTC

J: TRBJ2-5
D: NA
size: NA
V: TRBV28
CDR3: CASGSRETQYF
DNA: TGTGCCAGCGGATCCAGAGAGACCCAGTACTTC

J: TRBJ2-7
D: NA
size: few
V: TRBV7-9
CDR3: CASSRAGEQYF
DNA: TGTGCCAGCAGCCGCGCGGGTGAGCAGTACTTC

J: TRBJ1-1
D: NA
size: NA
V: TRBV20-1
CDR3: CSARALGPALGQPNTEAFF
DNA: TGCAGTGCTAGAGCATTAGGTCCCGCCCTTGGACAGCCGAACACTGAAGCTTTCTTT

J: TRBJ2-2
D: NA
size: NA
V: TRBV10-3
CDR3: CAISESSAEATGELFF
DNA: TGTGCCATCAGTGAGTCCTCAGCTGAGGCTACCGGGGAGCTGTTTTTT

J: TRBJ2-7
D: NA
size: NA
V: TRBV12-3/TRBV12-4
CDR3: CASSLAEYEQYF
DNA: TGTGCCAGCAGTTTAGCGGAGTACGAGCAGTACTTC

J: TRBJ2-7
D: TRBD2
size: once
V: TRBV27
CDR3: CASSRRGEEQYF
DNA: TGTGCCAGCAGCCGGCGGGGGGAGGAGCAGTACTTC

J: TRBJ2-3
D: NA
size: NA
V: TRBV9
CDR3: CASSVDADTQYF
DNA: TGTGCCAGCAGCGTAGACGCTGATACGCAGTATTTT

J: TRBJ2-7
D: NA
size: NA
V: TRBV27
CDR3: CASSLSRNGGYEQYF
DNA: TGTGCCAGCAGTTTATCTCGGAATGGGGGGTACGAGCAGTACTTC